Below, one TCR beta chain is given with its context. Antigen specificity is unknown. The data were obtained in a study of Ad26.COV2.S vaccination and SARS-CoV-2 variants. Whole-study results and caveats: In vaccinated individuals, spike-specific CD8+ and CD4+ T cell responses reportedly displayed substantial breadth.

From germline, CDR1 is SGDLS and CDR2 YYNGEE. V dropped 4 bases and J dropped 4 bases, with 14 bases sitting between them. The CDR3 has 14 residues. Sequenced by immunoSEQ multiplex PCR; TCRdb stores in-frame clones only, minus some. The sample has some 180,000 clones, 70% to 90% seen once; the top ten hold about 5.5%. This sample comprised peripheral blood, obtained after recovery from COVID-19. The sequence was obtained from a human donor who had recovered from COVID-19. The chain is built from TRBV9 and TRBJ1-1; TRBD1 might be the D (6 bases). This chain's CDR3 is CASSSHDRSTEAFF. Here the CDR3 DNA reads TGTGCCAGCAGCTCCCATGACAGGAGCACTGAAGCTTTCTTT.